These 23 T cell receptor beta chains were all obtained from the same sample, sequenced in a study of cytomegalovirus exposure and HLA in healthy donors. Primers: 60 Vbeta forward and 13 Jbeta reverse. Clones were read by immunoSEQ multiplex PCR, and TCRdb kept only the in-frame ones, dropping some. This table holds roughly 140,000 clones, less than 65% found once. Sequencing input: PBMCs. The receptors here all came from a woman in her twenties or thirties in good health and CMV-seropositive.

This chain joins TRBV5-4 and TRBJ2-1; 11 bases are shared with TRBD2. CDR3 size: 15 residues. Germline V gene sequence: CDR1 SGHNT, CDR2 YYREEE (reference sequence). Trimming removed 5 bases from V and 6 bases from J; junction bases left unmatched: 7. DNA of the CDR3: TGTGCCAGCAGAGGAACTAGCGGGAGTGTCAATGAGCAGTTCTTC. Protein product: CASRGTSGSVNEQFF.

This clone was seen more than once but under ten times. The gene calls are TRBV29-1 and TRBJ1-3; no clear D gene. V lost 6 bases and J 1 base, leaving 10 bases between the germline ends. Germline V gene data show CDR1 as SQVTM and CDR2 as ANQGSEA. CDR3 length equals 13 residues. CDR3 in amino acids: CSVWPGSGNTIYF. The CDR3 coding sequence is TGCAGCGTGTGGCCAGGATCTGGAAACACCATATATTTT.

The V and J genes are TRBV5-1 and TRBJ1-3; 7 positions agree with TRBD1. Germline V gene sequence: CDR1 SGHRS, CDR2 YFSETQ. The CDR3 contains 14 residues. Unmatched junction bases numbered 1, after V lost 0 bases and J lost 4 bases. This CDR3 is CASSLDRGGNTIYF. For the CDR3, the DNA is TGCGCCAGCAGCTTGGACAGGGGAGGAAACACCATATATTTT.

This clone showed up just a few times. The chain recombines TRBV7-2 with TRBJ1-6, with D tentatively TRBD1 (5 bases). Deletions cut 5 bases from V and 10 bases from J, with 12 bases between. The CDR3 is made up of 13 amino acids. Germline loops: CDR1 SGHTA, CDR2 FQGNSA. This CDR3 reads CASSSTGISPLHF. The CDR3 bases are TGTGCCAGCAGCAGTACAGGAATATCACCCCTCCACTTT.

The V call is TRBV11-2, the J call TRBJ1-4; D is undetermined. Trimming cost V 4 bases and J 12 bases, with 12 bases left between them. The CDR3 runs to 12 residues. Germline CDR1 SGHAT, CDR2 FQNNGV. DNA for the CDR3: TGTGCCAGCAGCTCAAGCGTTGGTGAACTGTTTTTT. Translation gives CASSSSVGELFF.

The chain links TRBV19 to TRBJ2-5; D is unclear. V shed 3 bases and J shed 1 base, with 6 bases lying between them. CDR3 size: 13 residues. Germline V gives CDR1 LNHDA, CDR2 SQIVND (reference sequence). The CDR3 loop is CASSIYVQETQYF. For the CDR3, the DNA is TGTGCCAGTAGTATCTACGTCCAAGAGACCCAGTACTTC.

The chain links TRBV5-1 to TRBJ2-1, with D possibly being TRBD1 (5 bases). Germline-derived CDR1 and CDR2 are SGHRS and YFSETQ. The CDR3 length is 15 residues. V was cut by 2 bases and J by 4 bases, with 13 bases left in between. The CDR3 region is CASSLGDGAYNEQFF. Here the CDR3 DNA reads TGCGCCAGCAGCTTAGGGGATGGGGCTTACAATGAGCAGTTCTTC.

The CDR3, as DNA: TGTGCCAGCAGTAAGACAGGGTCGGACACTGAAGCTTTCTTT. This codes for CASSKTGSDTEAFF. The J gene is TRBJ1-1, the V gene TRBV2; 7 bases are a match to TRBD1. The CDR3 sequence is 14 residues long. Germline trimming cut 5 bases from V and 3 bases from J; bases unmatched to any gene: 6. Germline loops: CDR1 SNHLY, CDR2 FYNNEI.

The chain links TRBV6-5 to TRBJ2-7; 8 bases map to TRBD2. After removal of 0 bases from V and 5 bases from J, the junction contained 3 bases not matched to a gene. The CDR3 has 14 amino acids. Per the germline V gene, CDR1 is MNHEY and CDR2 is SVGAGI. In DNA, the CDR3 is TGTGCCAGCAGTTACTCGAGCGGGAGCAACGAGCAGTACTTC. It translates to CASSYSSGSNEQYF.

This clone was seen more than once but under ten times. The CDR3 DNA reads as TGTGCCTGGAGTTGGGGGGGCTACGAGCAGTACTTC. It codes for CAWSWGGYEQYF. This chain connects TRBV30 to TRBJ2-5, with 7 bases lining up with TRBD2. The J call may be incorrect, as the DNA end agrees better with TRBJ2-7. This CDR3 is 12 amino acids long. Germline lookup yields CDR1 GTSNPN and CDR2 SVGIG (reference sequence).

This chain connects TRBV2 to TRBJ1-1; D possibly corresponds to TRBD1 (5 bases). Per germline, CDR1 SNHLY and CDR2 FYNNEI. Trimming took 1 base from V and 7 from J, leaving 10 bases between them. CDR3 length: 13 amino acids. CDR3 nucleotides: TGTGCCAGCAGTGAAGGGCAGGGCCTTGAAGCTTTCTTT. It encodes CASSEGQGLEAFF. Complete variable domain (other parts from reference TRBV2 and TRBJ1-1): EPEVTQTPSHQVTQMGQEVILRCVPISNHLYFYWYRQILGQKVEFLVSFYNNEISEKSEIFDDQFSVERPDGSNFTLKIRSTKLEDSAMYFCASSEGQGLEAFFGQGTRLTVV.

This clone has a handful of counts. This sequence joins TRBV9 and TRBJ2-7; maybe TRBD2 (5 bases). The V end lost 0 bases, the J end lost 2 bases, and 12 bases lay between the germline ends. Germline V gene lookup returns CDR1 SGDLS and CDR2 YYNGEE. This CDR3 contains 15 residues. For the CDR3, the DNA is TGTGCCAGCAGCGTAGGTGACGGGATTCCCTACGAGCAGTACTTC. Its protein product is CASSVGDGIPYEQYF. Combining the CDR3 with reference TRBV9 and TRBJ2-7 gives the whole variable domain DSGVTQTPKHLITATGQRVTLRCSPRSGDLSVYWYQQSLDQGLQFLIQYYNGEERAKGNILERFSAQQFPDLHSELNLSSLELGDSALYFCASSVGDGIPYEQYFGPGTRLTVT.

The V gene is TRBV28, the J gene TRBJ2-5; D possibly corresponds to TRBD1 (5 bases). The germline V and J ends were trimmed by 6 bases and 2 bases, with 10 bases remaining between them. This CDR3 region has 13 residues. The germline V gene encodes CDR1 MDHEN and CDR2 SYDVKM. The CDR3 DNA sequence: TGTGCCAGCAGCCACGACAGTCAAGAGACCCAGTACTTC. Amino acids: CASSHDSQETQYF.

This chain links TRBV27 with TRBJ1-5; D unclear. This CDR3 has 18 residues. Germline-derived CDR1 and CDR2 are MNHEY and SMNVEV (reference sequence). V shed 8 bases and J shed 0 bases, with 23 bases lying between them. CDR3: CASRPGSGYAVSNQPQHF. The CDR3 DNA follows: TGTGCCAGCCGACCCGGATCGGGGTACGCCGTTAGCAATCAGCCCCAGCATTTT.

The chain joins TRBV9 to TRBJ2-7; 14 bases are a match to TRBD2. Germline V CDR1 and CDR2: SGDLS, YYNGEE. The CDR3 loop spans 17 amino acids. With 4 bases clipped from V and 2 bases from J, the junction kept 8 bases outside the gene matches. The CDR3 protein is CASSPGLAGGRTYEQYF. The CDR3 nucleotides are TGTGCCAGCAGCCCAGGACTAGCGGGAGGTAGGACCTACGAGCAGTACTTC.

This clone has more than one count but fewer than ten. The chain uses TRBV7-6 and TRBJ2-2; 9 nucleotides match TRBD2. The CDR3 spans 15 residues. With 1 base clipped from V and 3 bases from J, the junction kept 0 bases outside the gene matches. Germline CDR1 SGHVS, CDR2 FNYEAQ. The CDR3 region has the DNA TGTGCCAGCAGCTTAGGGACTAGCGACACCGGGGAGCTGTTTTTT. Translated, it gives CASSLGTSDTGELFF.

This clone was seen just once. The V and J genes are TRBV6-5 and TRBJ2-1; TRBD1 agrees at 7 bases. The length of the CDR3 is 15 residues. The germline CDR1 and CDR2 sequences are MNHEY and SVGAGI. With V trimmed by 0 bases and J by 2 bases, 1 base remained unmatched. CDR3: CASSYSGQPYNEQFF. The CDR3 DNA reads as TGTGCCAGCAGTTACTCGGGACAGCCCTACAATGAGCAGTTCTTC.

The chain joins TRBV5-1 to TRBJ2-6; the match to TRBD2 covers 10 bases. Germline V gene sequence: CDR1 SGHRS, CDR2 YFSETQ. The CDR3 sequence is 18 residues long. V lost 4 bases, J lost 3 bases, and 10 bases stayed unmatched. CDR3 protein: CASSPRASGSSGANVLTF. The CDR3 coding sequence is TGCGCCAGCAGCCCCCGGGCTAGCGGGAGTAGTGGGGCCAACGTCCTGACTTTC.

The V call is TRBV2, the J call TRBJ2-1; 8 nucleotides align to TRBD2. The CDR3 has 16 amino acids. Germline V gives CDR1 SNHLY, CDR2 FYNNEI. V lost 3 bases, J lost 5 bases, and 9 bases stayed unmatched. CDR3 sequence: CASSEKGTRLHNEQFF. The CDR3 DNA reads TGTGCCAGCAGTGAGAAGGGGACTAGACTCCACAATGAGCAGTTCTTC.

V is TRBV5-8 and J is TRBJ1-2; D gene uncertain. This CDR3 has 12 residues. The germline V and J ends were trimmed by 4 bases and 5 bases, with 9 bases remaining between them. CDR1 and CDR2 from the germline V gene are SGHTS and YDEGEE. The CDR3: CASSGRGYGYTF. The CDR3 nucleotides read TGTGCCAGCAGCGGTCGAGGATATGGCTACACCTTC.

This chain joins TRBV10-1 and TRBJ1-1, with D hard to call. This CDR3 contains 14 residues. V gave up 2 bases and J gave up 3 bases, with 10 bases separating them. Germline V gene data show CDR1 as WNHNN and CDR2 as SYGVQD (reference sequence). Here the CDR3 DNA reads TGCGCCAGCAGTGAGCGGAGACGGGACACTGAAGCTTTCTTT. Protein product: CASSERRRDTEAFF.

The genes are TRBV10-1 and TRBJ2-7; 8 bases fit TRBD1. The CDR3 totals 14 residues. J lost 1 base, V lost 6 bases, and 5 bases had no gene match. Germline V gene lookup returns CDR1 WNHNN and CDR2 SYGVQD (reference sequence). CDR3 in amino acids: CASRADRGSYEQYF. The CDR3 nucleotides read TGCGCCAGCAGAGCTGACAGGGGATCCTACGAGCAGTACTTC.

The chain carries TRBV5-8 and TRBJ2-1; the D gene is possibly TRBD2 (7 bases). Germline V CDR1 and CDR2: SGHTS, YDEGEE. The ends were cut back, 5 bases at V and 7 bases at J, with 10 bases in the middle. The CDR3 contains 12 residues. The CDR3 DNA reads as TGTGCCAGCAGACGGGGGGCTAATGAGCAGTTCTTC. Translated, it gives CASRRGANEQFF.